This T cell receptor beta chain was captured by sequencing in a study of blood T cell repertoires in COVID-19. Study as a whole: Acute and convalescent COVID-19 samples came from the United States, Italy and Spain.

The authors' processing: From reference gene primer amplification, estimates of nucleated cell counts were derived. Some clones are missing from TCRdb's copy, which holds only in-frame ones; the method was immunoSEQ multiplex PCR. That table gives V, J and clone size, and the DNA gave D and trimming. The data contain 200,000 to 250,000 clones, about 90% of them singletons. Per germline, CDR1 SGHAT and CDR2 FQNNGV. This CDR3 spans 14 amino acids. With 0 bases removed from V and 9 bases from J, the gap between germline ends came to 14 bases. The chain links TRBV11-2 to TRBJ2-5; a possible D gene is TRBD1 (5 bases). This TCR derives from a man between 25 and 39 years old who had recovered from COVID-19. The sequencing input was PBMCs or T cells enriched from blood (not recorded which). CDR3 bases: TGTGCCAGCAGCTTAGATGTTGGCGCCAGGGCCCAGTACTTC. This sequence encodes CASSLDVGARAQYF.